A selection of T cell receptor beta chains follows, all from one sample in a study of T cell repertoires in ileal Crohn's disease. Here immunoSEQ multiplex PCR was the method, and the copy in TCRdb shows in-frame clones only, minus some. The sample has 3,500 to 5,000 clones; around 82% are singletons. Specimen: ileal tissue. Every receptor here comes from an adult with Crohn's disease. CDR3s include the opening cysteine and the closing phenylalanine or tryptophan. The order of the fields is clone size, D gene, V gene, J gene, CDR3 protein, CDR3 DNA. A D gene is named only where the DNA matches it firmly. For some rows the clone size is stated as once, few or many, or as a class when expanded; others skip it.

NA	NA	TRBV6-1	TRBJ1-5	CASSERRVSNQPQHF	TGTGCCAGCAGTGAGCGGAGGGTAAGCAATCAGCCCCAGCATTTT
NA	TRBD2	TRBV5-1	TRBJ2-1	CASSPIGLAGTNFSYNEQFF	TGCGCCAGCAGCCCAATCGGACTAGCGGGTACAAATTTCTCCTACAATGAGCAGTTCTTC
NA	NA	TRBV30	TRBJ1-2	CAWSGQLNYGYTF	TGTGCCTGGAGTGGACAGTTAAACTATGGCTACACCTTC
NA	NA	TRBV5-6	TRBJ1-4	CASSLTTVATNEKLFF	TGTGCCAGCAGCCTGACGACAGTTGCAACTAATGAAAAACTGTTTTTT
NA	TRBD2	TRBV10-3	TRBJ2-7	CAISEAGTSGGPRDEQYF	TGTGCCATCAGTGAGGCCGGGACTAGCGGGGGGCCCAGAGACGAGCAGTACTTC
NA	TRBD1	TRBV28	TRBJ1-6	CASSRDRTNSPLHF	TGTGCCAGCAGCCGGGACAGGACGAATTCACCCCTCCACTTT
few	TRBD1	TRBV2	TRBJ2-1	CATRPGQGDHNEQFF	TGTGCCACCCGACCGGGACAGGGTGACCACAATGAGCAGTTCTTC
NA	TRBD2	TRBV7-2	TRBJ2-7	CASSLGRTSGSYEQYF	TGTGCCAGCAGCTTAGGTCGGACTAGCGGTTCCTACGAGCAGTACTTC
once	NA	TRBV7-9	TRBJ2-3	CASSWVGGSTDTQYF	TGTGCCAGCAGCTGGGTCGGGGGTAGCACAGATACGCAGTATTTT
medium-sized	TRBD2	TRBV2	TRBJ2-2	CASAYRTSGGLNTGELFF	TGTGCCAGCGCCTACCGGACTAGCGGGGGCCTGAACACCGGGGAGCTGTTTTTT
NA	TRBD1	TRBV15	TRBJ1-2	CATSRGNRRDRGQVNYGYTF	TGTGCCACCAGCAGAGGGAACCGCCGGGACAGGGGTCAGGTTAACTATGGCTACACCTTC
NA	NA	TRBV7-3	TRBJ1-1	CASSATAGRTAFF	TGTGCCAGCAGCGCCACGGCAGGGCGGACCGCTTTCTTT
few	TRBD1	TRBV6-5	TRBJ2-7	CASSRDRGRYEQYF	TGTGCCAGCAGTAGGGACAGGGGGAGGTACGAGCAGTACTTC
few	NA	TRBV10-3	TRBJ1-1	CAISEYETEAFF	TGTGCCATCAGTGAGTACGAGACTGAAGCTTTCTTT
few	TRBD1	TRBV6-1	TRBJ1-1	CASTGGQGETEAFF	TGTGCCAGCACCGGCGGACAGGGTGAGACTGAAGCTTTCTTT
NA	NA	TRBV19	TRBJ1-2	CASSIQGGGLGFGYTF	TGTGCCAGTAGTATTCAAGGGGGGGGACTTGGTTTTGGCTACACCTTC
NA	TRBD1	TRBV4-3	TRBJ2-7	CASSQDLGTGSYEQYF	TGCGCCAGCAGCCAAGATCTTGGGACAGGGTCGTACGAGCAGTACTTC
NA	NA	TRBV6-1	TRBJ2-6	CASSFDNSGANVLTF	TGTGCCAGCAGCTTCGACAACTCTGGGGCCAACGTCCTGACTTTC
NA	NA	TRBV19	TRBJ1-4	CASSPSNNEKLFF	TGTGCCAGTAGTCCCAGTAACAATGAAAAACTGTTTTTT
NA	NA	TRBV10-3	TRBJ1-1	CAISVGGNTEAFF	TGTGCCATCAGTGTGGGGGGGAACACTGAAGCTTTCTTT
NA	NA	TRBV20-1	TRBJ1-2	CRQGGNYGYTF	TGCAGGCAGGGAGGAAACTATGGCTACACCTTC
once	NA	TRBV6-4	TRBJ1-2	CASSPAQGAKGGYTF	TGTGCCAGCAGTCCCGCACAGGGAGCCAAGGGAGGCTACACCTTC
NA	TRBD2	TRBV13	TRBJ2-7	CASSFSSSGGYEQYF	TGTGCCAGCAGCTTTTCTTCTAGCGGGGGTTACGAGCAGTACTTC
NA	TRBD1	TRBV5-1	TRBJ2-1	CASSLERGHEQFF	TGCGCCAGCAGCTTGGAGAGGGGGCATGAGCAGTTCTTC
NA	NA	TRBV9	TRBJ1-5	CASSADGVGNQPQHF	TGTGCCAGCAGCGCGGACGGGGTCGGCAATCAGCCCCAGCATTTT
NA	NA	TRBV2	TRBJ2-1	CARTRGSSNEQFF	TGTGCCAGAACGAGGGGGTCTTCCAATGAGCAGTTCTTC
NA	NA	TRBV18	TRBJ2-7	CASSPPSGTYEQYF	TGTGCCAGCTCACCACCCTCCGGGACCTACGAGCAGTACTTC
once	NA	TRBV10-3	TRBJ1-1	CAPIWAGNRKAFF	TGTGCCCCCATCTGGGCGGGGAACCGTAAAGCTTTCTTT
once	NA	TRBV30	TRBJ2-3	CACHPTAGHTDTQYF	TGTGCCTGTCACCCAACAGCGGGTCACACAGATACGCAGTATTTT
NA	TRBD1	TRBV7-6	TRBJ2-7	CASSDAGTGGVQYF	TGTGCCAGCAGCGACGCCGGGACAGGGGGCGTGCAGTACTTC
NA	NA	TRBV7-9	TRBJ2-3	CASSLSPTLEGTDTQYF	TGTGCCAGCAGCTTAAGCCCCACCCTCGAGGGCACAGATACGCAGTATTTT
NA	NA	TRBV10-3	TRBJ2-3	CAISDVQGPTDTQYF	TGTGCCATCAGTGATGTACAGGGCCCCACAGATACGCAGTATTTT
NA	NA	TRBV11-2	TRBJ2-1	CASSLSDSLYNEQFF	TGTGCCAGCAGCTTAAGCGACAGCCTCTACAATGAGCAGTTCTTC
NA	TRBD1	TRBV5-1	TRBJ1-2	CASSPSGTGVISNYGYTF	TGCGCCAGCAGCCCCTCGGGGACAGGGGTTATCTCTAACTATGGCTACACCTTC
NA	NA	TRBV7-8	TRBJ1-1	CASSLAGRGTEAFF	TGTGCCAGCAGCTTGGCAGGGCGCGGAACTGAAGCTTTCTTT
NA	NA	TRBV19	TRBJ2-5	CASSTSVKETQYF	TGTGCCAGTAGTACCTCGGTGAAAGAGACCCAGTACTTC
NA	TRBD1	TRBV28	TRBJ2-7	CATTGDYEQYF	TGTGCCACCACAGGGGACTACGAGCAGTACTTC
NA	TRBD1	TRBV19	TRBJ2-3	CASSPWDRATDTQYF	TGTGCCAGTAGTCCCTGGGACAGGGCCACAGATACGCAGTATTTT
large	NA	TRBV5-6	TRBJ1-2	CASSFGGEQGNYGYTF	TGTGCCAGCAGCTTCGGAGGAGAACAGGGAAACTATGGCTACACCTTC
NA	TRBD1	TRBV29-1	TRBJ2-3	CSVPGQGTDTQYF	TGCAGCGTTCCGGGACAGGGCACAGATACGCAGTATTTT
NA	TRBD1	TRBV6-4	TRBJ2-3	CASSDKTGDGADTQYF	TGTGCCAGCAGTGACAAGACAGGGGATGGGGCAGATACGCAGTATTTT
NA	TRBD1	TRBV11-2	TRBJ2-7	CASSLDAGGIYEQYF	TGTGCCAGCAGCTTAGATGCAGGGGGTATTTACGAGCAGTACTTC
NA	NA	TRBV25-1	TRBJ2-3	CASSGQVFPTDTQYF	TGTGCCAGCAGTGGCCAGGTTTTTCCGACAGATACGCAGTATTTT
few	TRBD1	TRBV5-6	TRBJ1-1	CASSMTGRDTEAFF	TGTGCCAGCAGCATGACAGGGCGGGACACTGAAGCTTTCTTT
NA	TRBD1	TRBV28	TRBJ2-7	CASSLTRTGSREQYF	TGTGCCAGCAGTCTAACCAGGACAGGGAGTAGAGAGCAGTACTTC
NA	NA	TRBV19	TRBJ1-2	CASSISGIYGYTF	TGTGCCAGTAGTATTTCCGGGATCTATGGCTACACCTTC
NA	NA	TRBV7-8	TRBJ1-6	CASSFGGGGSNSPLHF	TGTGCCAGCAGCTTTGGAGGGGGGGGTAGTAATTCACCCCTCCACTTT
NA	NA	TRBV4-3	TRBJ1-4	CASSQYVVRRATNEKLFF	TGCGCCAGCAGCCAATATGTGGTCAGGCGAGCAACTAATGAAAAACTGTTTTTT
NA	NA	TRBV14	TRBJ2-3	CASSHLQGRADTQYF	TGTGCCAGCAGCCATTTACAGGGTCGGGCAGATACGCAGTATTTT
once	NA	TRBV27	TRBJ1-2	CASSLTAKVNYGYTF	TGTGCCAGCAGTTTGACAGCCAAGGTTAACTATGGCTACACCTTC
NA	TRBD1	TRBV6-6	TRBJ2-5	CATQGGAETQYF	TGTGCCACCCAAGGGGGCGCCGAGACCCAGTACTTC
NA	TRBD2	TRBV7-3	TRBJ2-5	CASSSGLGGRETQYF	TGTGCCAGCAGCTCCGGACTAGGCGGGAGGGAGACCCAGTACTTC
NA	NA	TRBV15	TRBJ1-2	CATSGLYGYTF	TGTGCCACCAGCGGACTATATGGCTACACCTTC
NA	NA	TRBV15	TRBJ2-1	CATKVGGAQQRHEQFF	TGTGCCACCAAGGTTGGAGGAGCCCAGCAGCGGCATGAGCAGTTCTTC
NA	TRBD1	TRBV6-1	TRBJ2-7	CASSEPGTGTYEQYF	TGTGCCAGCAGTGAACCCGGGACAGGGACCTACGAGCAGTACTTC
once	NA	TRBV14	TRBJ2-4	CASAGRGEKIGNIQYF	TGTGCCAGCGCGGGGCGCGGGGAGAAGATAGGAAACATTCAGTACTTC
NA	NA	TRBV2	TRBJ1-1	CASSDLGAKSRNTEAFF	TGTGCCAGCAGTGACTTGGGGGCAAAGTCCCGCAACACTGAAGCTTTCTTT
NA	TRBD2	TRBV7-2	TRBJ2-7	CASSTRTSLSYEQYF	TGTGCCAGCAGCACCCGGACTAGCCTGTCCTACGAGCAGTACTTC
NA	TRBD1	TRBV7-9	TRBJ1-2	CASEGTGGRAYTF	TGTGCCAGCGAAGGGACAGGTGGACGGGCCTACACCTTC